Listed below are T cell receptor beta chains from one sample, sequenced in a study of blood T cell repertoires in COVID-19. Clones were read by immunoSEQ multiplex PCR, and TCRdb kept only the in-frame ones, dropping some. The sample lists 250,000 or so clones, roughly 90% occurring once. Sequences were obtained from peripheral blood. The receptors stem from a man aged 25 to 45 with active or convalescent COVID-19. Each CDR3 is given with its conserved first and last residue. D genes are given only for firm matches. Clone sizes are given selectively: once, few, many, or a class where the clone is expanded.

TRBV7-7	TRBJ2-5	TRBD1	.	CASSLDRGFQETQYF	TGTGCCAGCAGCTTGGACAGGGGTTTTCAAGAGACCCAGTACTTC
TRBV7-8	TRBJ1-2	.	.	CASSSQGGTNYGYTF	TGTGCCAGCAGCTCTCAGGGAGGGACCAACTATGGCTACACCTTC
TRBV6-2/TRBV6-3	TRBJ2-3	.	.	CASSYRRGTDTQYF	TGTGCCAGCAGTTATAGGCGGGGCACAGATACGCAGTATTTT
TRBV20-1	TRBJ2-7	TRBD1	once	CPKDRGEQYF	TGCCCAAAGGACAGGGGCGAGCAGTACTTC
TRBV5-1	TRBJ2-7	.	once	CASSLAVQAGGEQYF	TGCGCCAGCAGCTTGGCCGTGCAGGCGGGCGGGGAGCAGTACTTC
TRBV3-1/TRBV3-2	TRBJ2-3	TRBD2	.	CASSQRTSGGVLANTQYF	TGTGCCAGCAGCCAACGGACTAGCGGGGGGGTTTTGGCAAATACGCAGTATTTT
TRBV18	TRBJ1-5	.	.	CASSGRQRSQPQHF	TGTGCCAGCTCGGGGCGGCAGAGGAGTCAGCCCCAGCATTTT
TRBV19	TRBJ1-2	TRBD1	.	CASSPLRDREMEGYTF	TGTGCCAGTAGCCCGCTCCGGGACAGGGAGATGGAAGGCTACACCTTC
TRBV11-2	TRBJ2-2	.	.	CASSLTSPSGELFF	TGTGCCAGCAGCTTGACTAGTCCATCCGGGGAGCTGTTTTTT
TRBV7-2	TRBJ1-3	.	.	CASSFFSGGGNTIYF	TGTGCCAGCAGCTTTTTTTCAGGTGGAGGAAACACCATATATTTT
TRBV30	TRBJ1-2	.	.	CAWSAGENGYTF	TGTGCCTGGAGTGCAGGGGAGAATGGCTACACCTTC
TRBV10-3	TRBJ2-1	TRBD2	.	CAIRAAGGNNEQFF	TGTGCCATCAGAGCAGCGGGGGGGAACAATGAGCAGTTCTTC
TRBV7-2	TRBJ1-1	.	.	CASEDGMNTEAFF	TGTGCCAGCGAGGACGGGATGAACACTGAAGCTTTCTTT
TRBV9	TRBJ1-1	TRBD1	few	CASSSHTGEATEAFF	TGTGCCAGCAGCTCCCACACAGGGGAGGCCACTGAAGCTTTCTTT
TRBV6-1	TRBJ1-6	TRBD1	few	CASSEDRVNSPLHF	TGTGCCAGCAGCGAAGACAGGGTTAATTCACCCCTCCACTTT
TRBV5-5	TRBJ1-1	TRBD1	.	CASSLGVYRGKSEAFF	TGTGCCAGCAGCTTGGGAGTTTACAGGGGGAAAAGTGAAGCTTTCTTT
TRBV30	TRBJ2-3	TRBD2	.	CAWTGTSGKTDTQYF	TGTGCCTGGACTGGGACTAGCGGGAAAACAGATACGCAGTATTTT
TRBV4-1	TRBJ1-2	.	.	CASSQVVSGDYGYTF	TGCGCCAGCAGCCAAGTCGTCTCGGGTGACTATGGCTACACCTTC
TRBV5-4	TRBJ1-6	.	.	CASSLPGLDATRNSPLHF	TGTGCCAGCAGCTTGCCGGGACTGGACGCTACAAGGAATTCACCCCTCCACTTT
TRBV4-3	TRBJ2-1	TRBD2	once	CASGTSGGFTEQFF	TGCGCCAGCGGGACTAGCGGGGGCTTCACGGAGCAGTTCTTC
TRBV7-2	TRBJ1-5	.	.	CASSLQGGQPQHF	TGTGCCAGCAGCTTACAGGGCGGTCAGCCCCAGCATTTT
TRBV29-1	TRBJ1-1	.	.	CSVDGQKPMNTEAFF	TGCAGCGTTGATGGGCAGAAACCCATGAACACTGAAGCTTTCTTT
TRBV18	TRBJ1-4	.	.	CASSPDRNNEKLFF	TGTGCCAGCTCACCCGACAGAAATAATGAAAAACTGTTTTTT
TRBV15	TRBJ2-7	TRBD1	.	CATSRDPGQGYEQYF	TGTGCCACCAGCAGAGATCCGGGACAGGGCTACGAGCAGTACTTC
TRBV10-3	TRBJ1-1	.	.	CAISESIAAENTEAFF	TGTGCCATCAGTGAGTCGATTGCTGCGGAGAACACTGAAGCTTTCTTT
TRBV2	TRBJ2-3	TRBD2	.	CASSEARLAGSTDTQYF	TGTGCCAGCAGTGAAGCGAGGCTAGCGGGGAGCACAGATACGCAGTATTTT
TRBV19	TRBJ1-5	.	.	CASSPRLRDTISNQPQHF	TGTGCCAGTAGCCCGAGACTACGGGACACCATATCCAATCAGCCCCAGCATTTT
TRBV14	TRBJ1-1	.	.	CASSLDSTEAFF	TGTGCCAGCAGCCTGGACAGCACTGAAGCTTTCTTT
TRBV18	TRBJ1-6	.	.	CASSQQGGGPYNSPLHF	TGTGCCAGCTCCCAACAGGGTGGTGGCCCCTATAATTCACCCCTCCACTTT
TRBV13	TRBJ2-3	.	.	CASSPSGTRQGTDTQYF	TGTGCCAGCAGCCCGTCCGGGACTCGCCAGGGCACAGATACGCAGTATTTT
TRBV30	TRBJ1-2	TRBD1	.	CAWRGDRNYGYTF	TGTGCCTGGAGGGGGGACAGAAACTATGGCTACACCTTC
TRBV19	TRBJ2-7	TRBD1	.	CATGQGFAEQYF	TGTGCCACCGGACAGGGCTTCGCCGAGCAGTACTTC
TRBV5-4	TRBJ2-4	.	.	CASTNEAGRNIQYF	TGTGCCAGCACCAATGAGGCCGGGAGAAACATTCAGTACTTC
TRBV27	TRBJ1-6	.	.	CASSFSRVDNSPLHF	TGTGCCAGCAGTTTTAGCCGGGTCGATAATTCACCCCTCCACTTT
TRBV19	TRBJ1-1	TRBD1	few	CASNSGQGDVAFF	TGTGCCAGTAATTCGGGACAGGGGGATGTAGCTTTCTTT
TRBV4-1	TRBJ1-1	.	.	CASSQGAYRDDTEAFF	TGCGCCAGCAGCCAAGGAGCGTACCGGGATGACACTGAAGCTTTCTTT
TRBV5-8	TRBJ1-3	TRBD1	.	CASQGQLKNTIYF	TGTGCCAGCCAGGGACAGTTAAAAAACACCATATATTTT
TRBV27	TRBJ1-4	TRBD1	.	CASSRWARQGLSTNEKLFF	TGTGCCAGCAGCCGTTGGGCACGACAGGGGCTTTCAACTAATGAAAAACTGTTTTTT
TRBV7-9	TRBJ2-7	.	.	CASSPGSLASPYEQYF	TGTGCCAGCAGCCCAGGATCACTAGCAAGTCCCTACGAGCAGTACTTC
TRBV18	TRBJ1-2	.	.	CASSLFSLQYGYTF	TGTGCCAGCTCACTTTTTTCGCTACAGTATGGCTACACCTTC
TRBV19	TRBJ1-1	TRBD1	.	CASSWGQGAYEAFF	TGTGCCAGTAGTTGGGGACAGGGGGCCTATGAAGCTTTCTTT
TRBV3-1/TRBV3-2	TRBJ2-7	TRBD1	.	CASSQPGQGYYEQYF	TGTGCCAGCAGCCAGCCGGGACAGGGGTATTACGAGCAGTACTTC
TRBV6-2/TRBV6-3	TRBJ1-2	.	.	CASSRAGSATNYGYTF	TGTGCCAGCAGCCGGGCGGGGTCCGCAACTAACTATGGCTACACCTTC
TRBV18	TRBJ2-3	TRBD2	few	CASSPGLAGETDTQYF	TGTGCCAGCTCACCGGGACTAGCGGGGGAGACAGATACGCAGTATTTT
TRBV10-1	TRBJ2-3	TRBD2	.	CASSEASGNTDTQYF	TGCGCCAGCAGTGAAGCTAGCGGAAACACAGATACGCAGTATTTT
TRBV9	TRBJ1-3	.	few	CASSAAGGNTIYF	TGTGCCAGCAGCGCCGCCGGAGGGAACACCATATATTTT
TRBV6-1	TRBJ2-2	.	few	CASSEMETGELFF	TGTGCCAGCAGTGAAATGGAGACCGGGGAGCTGTTTTTT
TRBV5-4	TRBJ1-3	.	few	CASSLYSVRGGNTIYF	TGTGCCAGCAGCTTGTACTCCGTTAGAGGTGGAAACACCATATATTTT
TRBV9	TRBJ1-6	.	.	CASSVSNSPLHF	TGTGCCAGCAGCGTCAGTAATTCACCCCTCCACTTT
TRBV3-1/TRBV3-2	TRBJ2-2	.	.	CASSQDRGSSTGELFF	TGTGCCAGCAGCCAAGATCGGGGTAGTTCGACCGGGGAGCTGTTTTTT
TRBV19	TRBJ2-7	.	.	CASSADPWTDNYEQYF	TGTGCCAGTAGCGCTGATCCCTGGACAGATAACTACGAGCAGTACTTC
TRBV7-2	TRBJ2-1	.	.	CASSLGIGSYNEQFF	TGTGCCAGCAGCTTAGGTATCGGGTCCTACAATGAGCAGTTCTTC
TRBV5-8	TRBJ2-2	.	.	CASGLPLNTGELFF	TGTGCCAGCGGACTCCCCTTGAACACCGGGGAGCTGTTTTTT
TRBV5-1	TRBJ1-1	TRBD1	.	CASSPGQGAFESFF	TGCGCCAGCAGCCCGGGACAGGGGGCGTTCGAATCTTTCTTT
TRBV5-5	TRBJ2-7	.	few	CASSLPAGNEQYF	TGTGCCAGCAGCTTGCCTGCGGGGAACGAGCAGTACTTC